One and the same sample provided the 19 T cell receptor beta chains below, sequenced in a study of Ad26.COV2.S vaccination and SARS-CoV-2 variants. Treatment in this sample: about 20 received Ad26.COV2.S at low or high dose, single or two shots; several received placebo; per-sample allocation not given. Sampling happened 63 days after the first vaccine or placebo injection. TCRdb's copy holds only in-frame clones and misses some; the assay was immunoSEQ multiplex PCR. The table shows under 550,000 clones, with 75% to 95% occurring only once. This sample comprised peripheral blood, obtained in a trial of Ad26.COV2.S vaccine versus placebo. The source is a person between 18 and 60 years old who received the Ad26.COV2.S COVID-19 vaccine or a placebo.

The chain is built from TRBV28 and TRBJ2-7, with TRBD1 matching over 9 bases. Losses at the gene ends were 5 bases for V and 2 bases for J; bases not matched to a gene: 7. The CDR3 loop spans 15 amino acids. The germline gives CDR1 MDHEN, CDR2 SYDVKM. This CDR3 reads CASSPGQGLPYEQYF. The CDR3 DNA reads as TGTGCCAGCAGTCCGGGACAGGGATTGCCCTACGAGCAGTACTTC. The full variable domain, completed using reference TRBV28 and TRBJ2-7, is DVKVTQSSRYLVKRTGEKVFLECVQDMDHENMFWYRQDPGLGLRLIYFSYDVKMKEKGDIPEGYSVSREKKERFSLILESASTNQTSMYLCASSPGQGLPYEQYFGPGTRLTVT.

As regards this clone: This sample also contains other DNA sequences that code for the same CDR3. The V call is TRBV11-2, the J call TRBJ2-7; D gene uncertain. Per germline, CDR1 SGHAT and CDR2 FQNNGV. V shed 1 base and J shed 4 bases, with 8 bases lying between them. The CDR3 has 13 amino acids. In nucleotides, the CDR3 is TGTGCCAGCAGCTTAGGCCCTGGGTACGAGCAGTACTTC. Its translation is CASSLGPGYEQYF. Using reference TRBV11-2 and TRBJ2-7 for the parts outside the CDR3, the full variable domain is EAGVAQSPRYKIIEKRQSVAFWCNPISGHATLYWYQQILGQGPKLLIQFQNNGVVDDSQLPKDRFSAERLKGVDSTLKIQPAKLEDSAVYLCASSLGPGYEQYFGPGTRLTVT.

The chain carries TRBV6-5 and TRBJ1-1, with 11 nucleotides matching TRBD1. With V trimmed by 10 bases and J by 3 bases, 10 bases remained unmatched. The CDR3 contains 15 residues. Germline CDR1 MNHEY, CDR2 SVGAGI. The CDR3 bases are TGTGCCACCCTTCCCGGACAGGGGGCGGACACTGAAGCTTTCTTT. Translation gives CATLPGQGADTEAFF.

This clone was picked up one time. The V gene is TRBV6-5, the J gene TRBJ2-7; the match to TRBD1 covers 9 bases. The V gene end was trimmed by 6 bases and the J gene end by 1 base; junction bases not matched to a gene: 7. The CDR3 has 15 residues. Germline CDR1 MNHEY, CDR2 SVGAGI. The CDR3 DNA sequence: TGTGCCAGCAGAAGGGACAGGGAGTGGTCCTACGAGCAGTACTTC. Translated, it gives CASRRDREWSYEQYF.

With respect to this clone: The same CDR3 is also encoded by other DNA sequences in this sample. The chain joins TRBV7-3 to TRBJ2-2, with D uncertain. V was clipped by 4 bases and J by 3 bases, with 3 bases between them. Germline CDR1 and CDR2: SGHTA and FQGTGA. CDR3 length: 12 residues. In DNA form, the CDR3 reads TGTGCCAGCAGCTCTTACACCGGGGAGCTGTTTTTT. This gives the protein CASSSYTGELFF.

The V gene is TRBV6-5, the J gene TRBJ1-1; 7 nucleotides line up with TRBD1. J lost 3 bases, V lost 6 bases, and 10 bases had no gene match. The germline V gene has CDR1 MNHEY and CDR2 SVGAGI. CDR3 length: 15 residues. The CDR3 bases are TGTGCCAGCAGGCCCCAGGGGGGACTGTACACTGAAGCTTTCTTT. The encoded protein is CASRPQGGLYTEAFF.

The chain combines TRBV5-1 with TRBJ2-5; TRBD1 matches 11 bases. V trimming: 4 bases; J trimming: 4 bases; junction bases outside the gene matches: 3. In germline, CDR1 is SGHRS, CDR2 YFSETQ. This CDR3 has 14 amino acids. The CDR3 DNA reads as TGCGCCAGCAGCCCCGGGACAGGGGGAGAGACCCAGTACTTC. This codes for CASSPGTGGETQYF.

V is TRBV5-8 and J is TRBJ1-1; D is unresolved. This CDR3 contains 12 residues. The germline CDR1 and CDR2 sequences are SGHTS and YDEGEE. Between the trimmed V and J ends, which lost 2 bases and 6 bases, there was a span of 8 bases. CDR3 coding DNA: TGTGCCAGCAGCTTTAGGTGGGCTGAAGCTTTCTTT. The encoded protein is CASSFRWAEAFF.

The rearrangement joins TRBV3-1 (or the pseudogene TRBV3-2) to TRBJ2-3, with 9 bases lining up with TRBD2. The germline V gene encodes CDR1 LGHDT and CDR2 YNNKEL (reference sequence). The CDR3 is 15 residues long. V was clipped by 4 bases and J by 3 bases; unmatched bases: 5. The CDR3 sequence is CASSRASGNTDTQYF. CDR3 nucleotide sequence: TGTGCCAGCAGCCGAGCTAGCGGGAATACAGATACGCAGTATTTT.

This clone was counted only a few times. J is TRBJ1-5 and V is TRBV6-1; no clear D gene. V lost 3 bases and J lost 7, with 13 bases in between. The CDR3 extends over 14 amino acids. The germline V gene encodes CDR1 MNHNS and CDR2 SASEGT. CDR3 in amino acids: CASSDRTGVQPQHF. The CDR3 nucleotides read TGTGCCAGCAGTGACCGGACCGGAGTCCAGCCCCAGCATTTT.

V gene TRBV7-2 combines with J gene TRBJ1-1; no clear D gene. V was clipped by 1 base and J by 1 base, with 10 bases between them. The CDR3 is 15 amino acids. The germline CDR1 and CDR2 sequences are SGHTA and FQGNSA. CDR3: CASSLVSGGNTEAFF. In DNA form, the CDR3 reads TGTGCCAGCAGCTTAGTTTCGGGCGGGAACACTGAAGCTTTCTTT.

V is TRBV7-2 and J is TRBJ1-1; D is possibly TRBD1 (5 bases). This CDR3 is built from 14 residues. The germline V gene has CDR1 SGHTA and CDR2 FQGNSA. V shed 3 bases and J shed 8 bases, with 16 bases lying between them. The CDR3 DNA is TGTGCCAGCAGCTTCATACGAAGACAGCACGAAGCTTTCTTT. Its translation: CASSFIRRQHEAFF.

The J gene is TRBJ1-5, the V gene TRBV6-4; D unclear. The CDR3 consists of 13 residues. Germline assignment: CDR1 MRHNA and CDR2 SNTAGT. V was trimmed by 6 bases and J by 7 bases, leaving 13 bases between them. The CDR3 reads CASSLDSNQPQHF. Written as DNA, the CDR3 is TGTGCCAGCAGCCTCGATAGTAACCAGCCCCAGCATTTT.

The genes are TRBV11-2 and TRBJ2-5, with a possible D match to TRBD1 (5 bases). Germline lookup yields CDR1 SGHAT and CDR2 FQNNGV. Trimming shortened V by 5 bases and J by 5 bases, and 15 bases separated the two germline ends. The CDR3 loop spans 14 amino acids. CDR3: CASSPSYGAETQYF. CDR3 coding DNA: TGTGCCAGCAGCCCCTCCTATGGGGCCGAGACCCAGTACTTC.

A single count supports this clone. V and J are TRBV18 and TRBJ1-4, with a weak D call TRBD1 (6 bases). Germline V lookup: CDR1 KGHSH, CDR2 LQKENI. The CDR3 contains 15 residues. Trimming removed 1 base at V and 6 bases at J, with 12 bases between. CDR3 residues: CASSPRTGPYEKLFF. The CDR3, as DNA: TGTGCCAGCTCACCACGTACAGGGCCTTATGAAAAACTGTTTTTT.

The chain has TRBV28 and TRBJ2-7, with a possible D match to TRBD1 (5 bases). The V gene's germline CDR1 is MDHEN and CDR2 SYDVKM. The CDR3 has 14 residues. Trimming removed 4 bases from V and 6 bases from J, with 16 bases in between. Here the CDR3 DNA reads TGTGCCAGCAGTTCCCAGGGTGCCGCGTCCGAGCAGTACTTC. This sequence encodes CASSSQGAASEQYF. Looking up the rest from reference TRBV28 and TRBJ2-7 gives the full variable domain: DVKVTQSSRYLVKRTGEKVFLECVQDMDHENMFWYRQDPGLGLRLIYFSYDVKMKEKGDIPEGYSVSREKKERFSLILESASTNQTSMYLCASSSQGAASEQYFGPGTRLTVT.

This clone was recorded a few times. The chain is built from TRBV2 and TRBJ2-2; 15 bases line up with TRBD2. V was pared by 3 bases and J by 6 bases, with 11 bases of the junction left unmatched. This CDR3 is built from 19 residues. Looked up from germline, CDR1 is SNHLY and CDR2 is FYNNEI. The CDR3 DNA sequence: TGTGCCAGCAGTGACCTCGGGACTAGCGGGAGGATGGGTGCCGGGGAGCTGTTTTTT. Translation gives CASSDLGTSGRMGAGELFF. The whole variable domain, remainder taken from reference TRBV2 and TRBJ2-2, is EPEVTQTPSHQVTQMGQEVILRCVPISNHLYFYWYRQILGQKVEFLVSFYNNEISEKSEIFDDQFSVERPDGSNFTLKIRSTKLEDSAMYFCASSDLGTSGRMGAGELFFGEGSRLTVL.

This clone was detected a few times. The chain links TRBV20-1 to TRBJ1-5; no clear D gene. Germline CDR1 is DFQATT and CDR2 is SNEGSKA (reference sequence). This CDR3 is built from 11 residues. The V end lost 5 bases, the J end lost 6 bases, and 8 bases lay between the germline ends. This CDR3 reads CSAPQVQPQHF. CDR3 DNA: TGCAGTGCTCCCCAGGTTCAGCCCCAGCATTTT.

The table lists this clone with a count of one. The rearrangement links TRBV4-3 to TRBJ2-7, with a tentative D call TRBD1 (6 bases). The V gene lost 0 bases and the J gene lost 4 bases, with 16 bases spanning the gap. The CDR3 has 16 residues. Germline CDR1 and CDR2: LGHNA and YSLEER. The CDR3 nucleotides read TGCGCCAGCAGCCAAGATGGAACAGGGAGTATATACGAGCAGTACTTC. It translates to CASSQDGTGSIYEQYF.